The sequence of this T cell receptor (beta chain) was determined in a study of T cell repertoires in cytomegalovirus infection. General observations from the study: CMV carriers with the relevant HLA were identified by cumulative public TCR beta family frequency.

About this clonotype: Its matching antigen is unknown.

This CDR3 is built from 15 residues. V gave up 3 bases and J gave up 1 base; unmatched junction bases: 2. Germline lookup yields CDR1 SGHNT and CDR2 YYREEE (reference sequence). One entry per CDR3 protein, called by TCRdb with MiXCR from the reads. The table records more than 300,000 distinct CDR3 sequences, roughly a third of them present only once. The gene calls are TRBV5-4 and TRBJ2-7; 12 nucleotides match TRBD1. Sequencing used cultured PBMCs, obtained from culture after CMV antigen stimulation. This clonotype was obtained from a human donor in good health (CMV status not recorded). Some clones in this sample may be carry-over from other donors' samples. The CDR3 loop reads CASSWGQGASYEQYF. For the CDR3, the DNA is TGTGCCAGCAGCTGGGGACAGGGGGCATCCTACGAGCAGTACTTC.